This T cell receptor beta chain was identified in a study of lymphopenia after photon versus proton radiotherapy (dated by TCRdb to the late 2010s). Background for the entire study: The study compared the immunological effects of photon versus proton radiation therapy in patients with gastrointestinal tumors who developed high-grade lymphopenia. The roughly 20 patients in the cohort had gastrointestinal tumors, were treated with either photon or proton therapy, and subsequently developed lymphopenia. The study aimed to characterize how the two radiation modalities differ in their impact on the immune system.

The investigation overall reported the following: The survival association was examined only in patients who died, and the authors described better survival with proton therapy as a possibility, not as a demonstrated result. After the lymphocyte count nadir, repertoires from photon-treated patients showed oligoclonal expansion, particularly of CD8+ Temra cells, and this expansion drove the decline in diversity. Among patients across the cohort who died, overall survival time showed an inverse correlation with a larger post-nadir drop in TCR diversity. Relative stability during treatment was observed in proton-treated patients, whereas loss of naive T cells and TCR diversity and gain of effector/memory populations were observed in photon-treated patients.

This clone was detected a few times. Its antigen has not been determined. Base qualities are not provided; no much larger clone lies one nucleotide away. Library method: the immunoSEQ multiplex PCR assay. Alongside multiparametric flow cytometry, deep sequencing of rearranged TCR beta loci was used to profile the T cell repertoires. TCRdb stores this immuneACCESS table with in-frame sequences only. Part of the clones is absent; in the studies checked, under half of the shortfall reflects unresolved V genes, and no reason is known for the rest. Across this sample there are roughly 25,000 clones, with about 82% seen only once. About 20% of the sample goes to the ten largest clones. The receptor comes from a woman in her seventies with pancreatic cancer. Material: peripheral blood, obtained from a patient treated with proton-based radiotherapy.

The DNA sequence follows: TGTGCCAGCAATCTCGAGTTGAGGGGCGAGCAGTACTTC. Translation gives CASNLELRGEQYF. This chain is built from TRBV6-1 and TRBJ2-7; the D gene is perhaps TRBD1 or TRBD2, each of them matching over 5 bases. Spanning cysteine to phenylalanine, the CDR3 consists of 13 amino acids. Just CDR3 DNA is preserved here, 39 bases in frame from base 1. Taken from the germline V gene, the CDR1 and CDR2 loops are MNHNS and SASEGT. The V and J ends are trimmed by 7 bases and 6 bases, leaving 16 bases between them.